What follows are 13 T cell receptor beta chains derived from one specimen sequenced in a study of neurological immune-mediated disorders. Each CDR3 protein gets one entry after TCRdb re-called the 5' RACE reads with MiXCR. The sample has over 45,000 distinct CDR3 sequences; around 3.3% are singletons. Sequenced input: PBMCs. The receptors come from a woman aged 45-65 years with multiple sclerosis.

This clonotype was counted at least ten times. This chain links TRBV6-5 with TRBJ2-1; D gene unclear. Germline lookup yields CDR1 MNHEY and CDR2 SVGAGI. The germline V and J ends were trimmed by 3 bases and 10 bases, with 13 bases remaining between them. The CDR3 sequence is 13 residues long. The CDR3 here is CASSYSTPAEQFF. DNA of the CDR3: TGTGCCAGCAGTTATTCGACACCGGCGGAGCAGTTCTTC.

This clonotype has a count of ten or more. The chain carries TRBV4-2 and TRBJ2-1; D remains ambiguous. Germline CDR1 and CDR2: LGHNA and YNFKEQ. This CDR3 is 15 amino acids long. V shed 4 bases and J shed 0 bases, with 10 bases lying between them. The CDR3 DNA reads as TGTGCCAGCAGCCCCCGGACCAGCTCCTACAATGAGCAGTTCTTC. It translates to CASSPRTSSYNEQFF.

This clonotype has ten or more counts. DNA for the CDR3: TGTGCCAGCAGCCTAAGCCCGTGGTCGGGCGATGAGCAGTTCTTC. This gives the protein CASSLSPWSGDEQFF. V is TRBV7-9 and J is TRBJ2-1; D call uncertain. Germline lookup yields CDR1 SEHNR and CDR2 FQNEAQ (reference sequence). The CDR3 extends over 15 amino acids. Trimming took 5 bases from V and 8 from J, leaving 19 bases between them.

This clonotype has ten or more counts. This sequence joins TRBV3-1 and TRBJ2-3; D is perhaps TRBD1 or TRBD2 (5 bases each). This CDR3 region has 18 residues. Germline assignment: CDR1 LGHDT and CDR2 YNNKEL (reference sequence). With 1 base removed from V and 0 bases from J, the gap between germline ends came to 17 bases. The CDR3 spells CASSQVGGGQSSTDTQYF. DNA of the CDR3: TGTGCCAGCAGCCAAGTAGGAGGCGGACAATCTAGCACAGATACGCAGTATTTT.

This clonotype was observed at least ten times. The chain couples TRBV5-6 to TRBJ1-5; D is unresolved. The length of the CDR3 is 14 residues. CDR1 SGHDT and CDR2 YYEEEE come from the germline V gene. V lost 1 base and J 3 bases, leaving 8 bases between the germline ends. CDR3 residues: CASSLWADNQPQHF. The CDR3, as DNA: TGTGCCAGCAGCTTGTGGGCGGACAATCAGCCCCAGCATTTT. The full variable domain, with the rest looked up from reference TRBV5-6 and TRBJ1-5, is DAGVTQSPTHLIKTRGQQVTLRCSPKSGHDTVSWYQQALGQGPQFIFQYYEEEERQRGNFPDRFSGHQFPNYSSELNVNALLLGDSALYLCASSLWADNQPQHFGDGTRLSIL.

In this sample, this clonotype turned up many times. The chain recombines TRBV7-2 with TRBJ2-1; maybe TRBD1 (5 bases). Per germline, CDR1 SGHTA and CDR2 FQGNSA. The CDR3 extends over 15 amino acids. V dropped 5 bases and J dropped 2 bases, with 13 bases sitting between them. CDR3 region: CASSVDRLTYNEQFF. The CDR3 DNA reads as TGTGCCAGCAGCGTCGACAGACTCACCTACAATGAGCAGTTCTTC.

This clonotype has ten or more counts. This chain uses TRBV2 with TRBJ1-1; 7 bases are shared with TRBD1. The length of the CDR3 is 13 residues. With V trimmed by 7 bases and J by 11 bases, 13 bases remained unmatched. Germline V CDR1 and CDR2: SNHLY, FYNNEI. The CDR3, as DNA: TGTGCCAGCACTGGGGACAGCCTCCCGGGGGCTTTCTTT. Translation gives CASTGDSLPGAFF.

This clonotype was seen more than once but under ten times. A much larger clonotype is one base distant, so this may be a read error. The J gene is TRBJ2-5, the V gene TRBV11-2; D is uncertain. Trimming cost V 6 bases and J 6 bases, with 8 bases left between them. The CDR3 is made up of 11 amino acids. Germline-derived CDR1 and CDR2 are SGHAT and FQNNGV. The chain's CDR3 is CASSVLKTQYF. The DNA of the CDR3 is TGTGCCAGCAGTGTGTTAAAGACCCAGTACTTC.

Many counts were recorded for this clonotype. The CDR3 spells CASSLGRLGETQYF. CDR3 bases: TGTGCCAGCAGCTTAGGTCGTTTGGGAGAGACCCAGTACTTC. This sequence joins TRBV7-8 and TRBJ2-5, with D unresolved. The ends were cut back, 1 base at V and 4 bases at J, with 10 bases in the middle. CDR3 length: 14 amino acids. Germline V CDR1 and CDR2: SGHVS, FQNEAQ.

In its sample, this clonotype was seen many times. The CDR3 reads CASSFGLAGETQYF. CDR3 DNA: TGTGCCAGCAGCTTCGGACTAGCGGGAGAGACCCAGTACTTC. The chain combines TRBV7-2 with TRBJ2-5; 11 positions agree with TRBD2. Germline loops: CDR1 SGHTA, CDR2 FQGNSA. The J segment lost 4 bases and the V segment lost 3 bases, leaving 1 base of the junction unmatched. The CDR3 loop spans 14 amino acids.

This clonotype was counted ten times or more. This chain connects TRBV5-1 to TRBJ1-2; D may be TRBD1 (6 bases). CDR3 size: 14 residues. CDR1 is SGHRS and CDR2 is YFSETQ in the germline V gene. Between the trimmed V and J ends, which lost 0 bases and 7 bases, there was a span of 13 bases. CDR3 DNA sequence: TGCGCCAGCAGCTTGGACAGGGTCCCAACTGGCTACACCTTC. Protein sequence: CASSLDRVPTGYTF.

In its sample, this clonotype was seen many times. The chain has TRBV20-1 and TRBJ1-5; D remains unclear. Germline CDR1 reads DFQATT; CDR2 reads SNEGSKA (reference sequence). The CDR3 is 13 residues long. V was clipped by 0 bases and J by 5 bases, with 8 bases between them. DNA for the CDR3: TGCAGTGCTAGAGATAGGCGGGATCAGCCCCAGCATTTT. Translating gives CSARDRRDQPQHF.

The sample holds many counts of this clonotype. The chain uses TRBV27 and TRBJ2-5; TRBD2 aligns across 10 bases. Germline CDR1 MNHEY, CDR2 SMNVEV (reference sequence). CDR3 length: 17 residues. The junction had 7 bases not matched to a gene; V was cut back by 2 bases and J by 1 base. The CDR3 loop reads CASSLGPPSGGQETQYF. CDR3 DNA: TGTGCCAGCAGTTTAGGCCCCCCTAGCGGGGGCCAAGAGACCCAGTACTTC.